These 26 T cell receptor beta chains share one sample of origin, sequenced in a study of regulatory T cells in long-lasting Graves disease (dated by TCRdb to the early 2020s). Library preparation employed multiplex PCR. TCRdb lists the instrument as Illumina HiSeq 4000. To build TCR beta libraries, CDR3 regions were amplified by Arm-PCR using iRepertoire HTBI primers. TCRdb ran its own pipeline on the public reads, namely fastp trimming at Q25 and MiXCR clone calling, and kept in-frame beta chains. For every CDR3 protein sequence, its rows merge into one entry that carries the most common genes and DNA. This sample holds a few hundred thousand distinct CDR3 sequences; 15% were observed only once. The top ten clonotypes cover over 7% of the sample. The time point label here, explained by the study, means: newly diagnosed GD, antithyroid drugs for less than 3 months. RNA was extracted from PBMCs in TRIzol for both TCR sequencing and RNA sequencing.

A further study also used this sample, focusing on T cells in Graves' hyperthyroidism and ophthalmopathy.

The sequences come from peripheral blood mononuclear cells (PBMCs), collected at new diagnosis, from a patient treated with antithyroid drugs. These receptors came from a woman in her forties with Graves disease. Donor details come from another sample of the same person, matched by shared clones.

V is TRBV7-8 and J is TRBJ2-1; D is possibly TRBD1 (5 bases). There are 13 residues in the CDR3. The germline CDR1 and CDR2 sequences are SGHVS and FQNEAQ. Trimming removed 3 bases from V and 9 bases from J, with 12 bases in between. The CDR3 protein is CASSFRAKVEQFF. DNA for the CDR3: TGTGCCAGCAGCTTCAGGGCAAAGGTTGAGCAGTTCTTC. Based on the CDR3 plus reference TRBV7-8 and TRBJ2-1, the full variable domain is GAGVSQSPRYKVAKRGQDVALRCDPISGHVSLFWYQQALGQGPEFLTYFQNEAQLDKSGLPSDRFFAERPEGSVSTLKIQRTQQEDSAVYLCASSFRAKVEQFFGPGTRLTVL.

This clonotype was detected ten times or more. The chain employs TRBV2 and TRBJ1-1; D not resolved. The CDR3 is made up of 12 amino acids. V lost 8 bases and J lost 4, with 11 bases in between. Per the germline V gene, CDR1 is SNHLY and CDR2 is FYNNEI. The CDR3 nucleotides are TGTGCCAGCGGGGAATCTACCACTGAAGCTTTCTTT. It is translated as CASGESTTEAFF.

V is TRBV4-1 and J is TRBJ1-4; D is ambiguous. The CDR3 runs 18 residues. The germline CDR1 and CDR2 sequences are MGHRA and YSYEKL. Trimming took off 4 bases at V and 0 bases at J, with 18 bases between the two ends. CDR3 residues: CASSRVGGRDTTNEKLFF. Here the CDR3 DNA reads TGCGCCAGCAGCCGCGTCGGTGGAAGAGACACAACTAATGAAAAACTGTTTTTT.

This clonotype was recorded at least ten times. This chain connects TRBV20-1 to TRBJ2-1, with D perhaps matching TRBD2 (5 bases). Trimming took off 4 bases at V and 2 bases at J, with 15 bases between the two ends. Germline loops: CDR1 DFQATT, CDR2 SNEGSKA (reference sequence). The CDR3 loop spans 15 amino acids. The CDR3 region is CSAKGERLTYNEQFF. In DNA, the CDR3 is TGCAGTGCTAAGGGAGAGCGGCTTACCTACAATGAGCAGTTCTTC.

This clonotype was seen only once. One junction end does not reproduce the germline sequence, and a read error may be involved. The chain carries TRBV18 and TRBJ2-3, with D possibly being TRBD1 (6 bases). The CDR3 loop spans 14 amino acids. Germline V gives CDR1 KGHSH, CDR2 LQKENI. The CDR3 loop reads CASSPGASTDSQYF. CDR3 nucleotide sequence: TGTGCCAGCTCACCGGGGGCGAGCACAGATTCGCAGTATTTT.

In this sample, this clonotype turned up a few times. The chain links TRBV29-1 to TRBJ2-3; D gene ambiguous. The CDR3 length is 11 residues. Germline V gene data show CDR1 as SQVTM and CDR2 as ANQGSEA. V gave up 3 bases and J gave up 8 bases, with 9 bases separating them. CDR3 in amino acids: CSVDSGATQYF. In nucleotides, the CDR3 is TGCAGCGTTGACTCCGGCGCTACGCAGTATTTT.

This clonotype has only a few counts. The chain links TRBV18 to TRBJ1-6; D unresolved. CDR1 is KGHSH and CDR2 is LQKENI in the germline V gene. V lost 3 bases to trimming and J lost 9 bases, with 9 bases between them. The length of the CDR3 is 13 residues. The CDR3 nucleotides read TGTGCCAGCTCACCGGAGGGAATTTCACCCCTCCACTTT. It codes for CASSPEGISPLHF. The full variable domain, completed using reference TRBV18 and TRBJ1-6, is NAGVMQNPRHLVRRRGQEARLRCSPMKGHSHVYWYRQLPEEGLKFMVYLQKENIIDESGMPKERFSAEFPKEGPSILRIQQVVRGDSAAYFCASSPEGISPLHFGNGTRLTVT.

This clonotype was counted ten times or more. The rearrangement uses TRBV12-5 and TRBJ2-7, with 10 bases lining up with TRBD1. Germline CDR1 is LGHNT and CDR2 is FRNRAP. CDR3 length equals 14 residues. V shed 8 bases, J shed 4 bases, and the junction held 8 bases outside the gene matches. In DNA form, the CDR3 reads TGTGCTAGTAACCACGGACAGGGGGGGTACGAGCAGTACTTC. It is translated as CASNHGQGGYEQYF.

This clonotype was recorded many times. The V call is TRBV12-5, the J call TRBJ2-2; D assignment may be TRBD1 or TRBD2 (5 bases each). CDR1 and CDR2 from the germline V gene are LGHNT and FRNRAP. V lost 7 bases to trimming and J lost 0 bases, with 15 bases between them. This CDR3 region has 16 residues. Here the CDR3 reads CASAPGQGPNTGELFF. CDR3 sequence (DNA): TGTGCTAGTGCCCCCGGGCAGGGACCGAACACCGGGGAGCTGTTTTTT.

This clonotype was counted at least ten times. The rearrangement uses TRBV10-3 and TRBJ2-7, with TRBD2 matching 7 bases. The germline CDR1 and CDR2 sequences are ENHRY and SYGVKD. With 6 bases clipped from V and 4 bases from J, the junction kept 6 bases outside the gene matches. The CDR3 spans 13 residues. The CDR3 DNA reads TGTGCCATCAGCGGGACTATAGGATACGAGCAGTACTTC. Translated: CAISGTIGYEQYF.

This clonotype has ten or more counts. The J gene is TRBJ1-3, the V gene TRBV12-3 or TRBV12-4; D gene uncertain. The V end was cut by 8 bases, the J end by 0 bases, with 8 bases between. This CDR3 spans 13 amino acids. CDR3 DNA sequence: TGTGCCAGCTGGAGGTCCTCTGGAAACACCATATATTTT. This encodes CASWRSSGNTIYF.

The DNA for the CDR3 is TGTGCCAGCAGTTGGACAGGGGACACTGAAGCTTTCTTT. This gives the protein CASSWTGDTEAFF. V is TRBV2 and J is TRBJ1-1; 9 bases map to TRBD1. The CDR3 is 13 amino acids. Germline values: CDR1 SNHLY, CDR2 FYNNEI. V was pared by 5 bases and J by 3 bases, with 1 base of the junction left unmatched.

This clonotype came up many times. Relative to the germline gene, one junction end is altered; a read error may explain this. The chain joins TRBV11-3 to TRBJ2-1; possibly TRBD2 for D (6 bases). This CDR3 region has 12 residues. From germline, CDR1 is SGHNT and CDR2 YENEEA. In DNA form, the CDR3 reads TGTGCCAGCAGCTTACGGGGTGCTAGCGCGATCTTC. It yields the protein CASSLRGASAIF. Variable domain in full (rest from reference TRBV11-3 and TRBJ2-1): EAGVVQSPRYKIIEKKQPVAFWCNPISGHNTLYWYLQNLGQGPELLIRYENEEAVDDSQLPKDRFSAERLKGVDSTLKIQPAELGDSAVYLCASSLRGASAIFGPGTRLTVL.

This clonotype was seen more than once but under ten times. The rearrangement joins TRBV10-3 to TRBJ1-1, with D maybe TRBD1 (6 bases). Germline lookup yields CDR1 ENHRY and CDR2 SYGVKD. The V end lost 9 bases, the J end lost 0 bases, and 11 bases lay between the germline ends. This CDR3 region has 13 residues. DNA for the CDR3: TGTGCCATTCGGACAGACATGAACACTGAAGCTTTCTTT. It translates to CAIRTDMNTEAFF.

This clonotype has ten or more counts. This chain joins TRBV7-2 and TRBJ2-1, with D hard to call. CDR1 is SGHTA and CDR2 is FQGNSA in the germline V gene. V was trimmed by 5 bases and J by 6 bases, leaving 14 bases between them. CDR3 length: 14 amino acids. The CDR3 sequence is CASSPGRAFNEQFF. CDR3 nucleotides: TGTGCCAGCAGCCCCGGCCGAGCTTTCAATGAGCAGTTCTTC.

The rearrangement uses TRBV12-3 or TRBV12-4 and TRBJ1-1, with TRBD1 as a possible D gene (5 bases). V gave up 3 bases and J gave up 0 bases, with 11 bases separating them. This CDR3 is built from 15 residues. The CDR3 DNA sequence: TGTGCCAGCAGTTTGAGGACAAAAATGAACACTGAAGCTTTCTTT. Amino acids: CASSLRTKMNTEAFF.

This clonotype was counted ten times or more. The chain employs TRBV5-1 and TRBJ2-7; TRBD1 matches at 7 bases. V gave up 2 bases and J gave up 5 bases; unmatched junction bases: 4. The CDR3 length is 13 residues. Germline V gene lookup returns CDR1 SGHRS and CDR2 YFSETQ. CDR3 amino acids: CASSFRTGDEQYF. CDR3 nucleotide sequence: TGCGCCAGCAGCTTTAGGACAGGAGACGAGCAGTACTTC.

This clonotype was seen repeatedly, ten times or more. J is TRBJ1-6 and V is TRBV20-1; maybe TRBD1 (5 bases). Per germline, CDR1 DFQATT and CDR2 SNEGSKA (reference sequence). With 2 bases removed from V and 9 bases from J, the gap between germline ends came to 11 bases. This CDR3 is built from 13 residues. The CDR3 sequence: CSARPGTGSPLHF. In DNA form, the CDR3 reads TGCAGTGCTAGACCCGGGACCGGTTCACCCCTCCACTTT.

This clonotype was detected only a few times. The J gene is TRBJ2-1, the V gene TRBV6-1; TRBD1 might be the D (6 bases). V lost 4 bases and J lost 9, with 10 bases in between. Germline CDR1 MNHNS, CDR2 SASEGT. The CDR3 totals 12 residues. Written as DNA, the CDR3 is TGTGCCAGCAGTGTACCAGGGGCTGAGCAGTTCTTC. Translating gives CASSVPGAEQFF.

This clonotype was detected only a few times. V is TRBV5-4 and J is TRBJ1-5; D gene uncertain. In germline, CDR1 is SGHNT, CDR2 YYREEE (reference sequence). CDR3 length: 13 residues. V was shortened by 0 bases and J by 5 bases, with 6 bases between the two germline ends. The CDR3 is CASSLDGDQPQHF. The DNA of the CDR3 is TGTGCCAGCAGCTTGGACGGGGATCAGCCCCAGCATTTT.

This clonotype came up many times. CDR3 coding DNA: TGTGCCAGCAGCCAAAATGGCCCGACGGGCGCAGATACGCAGTATTTT. This translates into CASSQNGPTGADTQYF. J is TRBJ2-3 and V is TRBV3-1; D remains unclear. CDR1 is LGHDT and CDR2 is YNNKEL in the germline V gene (reference sequence). The CDR3 has 16 amino acids. The V end lost 2 bases, the J end lost 4 bases, and 16 bases lay between the germline ends.

This clonotype was observed at least ten times. The chain carries TRBV20-1 and TRBJ2-1; 9 nucleotides match TRBD2. V gave up 5 bases and J gave up 6 bases; unmatched junction bases: 5. Germline lookup yields CDR1 DFQATT and CDR2 SNEGSKA (reference sequence). This CDR3 is built from 13 residues. In DNA form, the CDR3 reads TGCAGTGCTCGTAGCGGGAGTGTCAATGAGCAGTTCTTC. This encodes CSARSGSVNEQFF.

This clonotype was counted between two and nine times. The chain has TRBV6-9 and TRBJ1-6, with D possibly matching TRBD1 (6 bases). The CDR3 covers 14 residues. CDR1 is MNHGY, CDR2 SVAAGI, per germline. Trimming took 4 bases from V and 9 from J, leaving 13 bases between them. The CDR3 DNA reads TGTGCCAGCAGTTTAGGGGGAGGAAGTTCACCCCTCCACTTT. It codes for CASSLGGGSSPLHF.

About this clonotype itself: The junction does not match germline at one end; this may be a read error. V usage is TRBV6-5 and J usage is TRBJ2-7; TRBD1 matches 10 bases. The length of the CDR3 is 16 residues. Germline CDR1 is MNHEY and CDR2 is SVGAGI. The CDR3 DNA reads as TGCGCCAGCAGTTCCACCGGGACAGGGGAGATGTACGAGCAGTACTTC. Residues: CASSSTGTGEMYEQYF.

This clonotype occurred many times. The V and J genes are TRBV12-3 or TRBV12-4 and TRBJ1-4; 10 positions agree with TRBD1. This CDR3 has 16 amino acids. V shed 6 bases and J 6 bases; nucleotides not matched to a gene: 10. CDR3 residues: CASSPGQGTLDEKLFF. The CDR3 DNA reads as TGTGCCAGCAGCCCGGGACAGGGGACCCTTGATGAAAAACTGTTTTTT.

This clonotype has a handful of counts. The V and J genes are TRBV4-1 and TRBJ2-4; 13 bases are a match to TRBD2. CDR3 length: 16 residues. V was pared by 1 base and J by 4 bases, with 1 base of the junction left unmatched. CDR1 and CDR2 from the germline V gene are MGHRA and YSYEKL. The CDR3 nucleotides are TGCGCCAGCAGCCAAGTGACTAGCGGGAGGAAAAACATTCAGTACTTC. This translates into CASSQVTSGRKNIQYF.